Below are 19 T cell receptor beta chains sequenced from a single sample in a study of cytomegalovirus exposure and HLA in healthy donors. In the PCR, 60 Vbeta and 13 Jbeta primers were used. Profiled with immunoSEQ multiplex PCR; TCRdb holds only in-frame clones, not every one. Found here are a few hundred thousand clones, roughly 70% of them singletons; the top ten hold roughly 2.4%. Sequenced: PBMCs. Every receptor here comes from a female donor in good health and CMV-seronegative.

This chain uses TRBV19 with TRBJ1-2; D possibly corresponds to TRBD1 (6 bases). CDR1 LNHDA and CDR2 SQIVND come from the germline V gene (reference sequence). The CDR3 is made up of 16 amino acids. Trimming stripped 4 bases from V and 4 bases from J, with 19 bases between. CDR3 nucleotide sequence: TGTGCCAGTAGTACCTCAGGGGTTTTCCTACCCTATGGCTACACCTTC. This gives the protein CASSTSGVFLPYGYTF. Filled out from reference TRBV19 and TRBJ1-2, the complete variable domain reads DGGITQSPKYLFRKEGQNVTLSCEQNLNHDAMYWYRQDPGQGLRLIYYSQIVNDFQKGDIAEGYSVSREKKESFPLTVTSAQKNPTAFYLCASSTSGVFLPYGYTFGSGTRLTVV.

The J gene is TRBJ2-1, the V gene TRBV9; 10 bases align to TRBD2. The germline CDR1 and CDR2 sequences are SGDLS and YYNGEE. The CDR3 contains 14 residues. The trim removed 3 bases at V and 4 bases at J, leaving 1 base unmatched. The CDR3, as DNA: TGTGCCAGCAGCGGGACTAGCGGTTACAATGAGCAGTTCTTC. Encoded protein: CASSGTSGYNEQFF.

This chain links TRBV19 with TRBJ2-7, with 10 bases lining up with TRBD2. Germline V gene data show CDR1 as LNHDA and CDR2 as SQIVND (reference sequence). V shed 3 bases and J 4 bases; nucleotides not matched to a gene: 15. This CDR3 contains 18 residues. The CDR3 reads CASSMRGRTSGIFYEQYF. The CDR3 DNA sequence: TGTGCCAGTAGTATGAGGGGGAGAACTAGCGGGATTTTTTACGAGCAGTACTTC. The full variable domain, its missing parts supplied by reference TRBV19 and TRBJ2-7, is DGGITQSPKYLFRKEGQNVTLSCEQNLNHDAMYWYRQDPGQGLRLIYYSQIVNDFQKGDIAEGYSVSREKKESFPLTVTSAQKNPTAFYLCASSMRGRTSGIFYEQYFGPGTRLTVT.

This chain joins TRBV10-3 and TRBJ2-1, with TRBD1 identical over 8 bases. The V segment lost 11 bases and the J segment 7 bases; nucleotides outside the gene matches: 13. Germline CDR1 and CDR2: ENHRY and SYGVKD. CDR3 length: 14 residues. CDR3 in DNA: TGTGCCGCACACCTTAGGACAGGGATGAATGAGCAGTTCTTC. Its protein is CAAHLRTGMNEQFF.

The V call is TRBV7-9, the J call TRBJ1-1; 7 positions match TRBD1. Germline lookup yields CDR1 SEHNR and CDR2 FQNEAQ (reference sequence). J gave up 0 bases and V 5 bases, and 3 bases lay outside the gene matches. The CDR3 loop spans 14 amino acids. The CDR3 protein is CASSPDRVNTEAFF. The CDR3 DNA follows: TGTGCCAGCAGCCCCGACAGGGTGAACACTGAAGCTTTCTTT.

The CDR3 sequence is CASSVLLNTEAFF. The CDR3 nucleotides are TGTGCCAGTAGCGTTCTCTTGAACACTGAAGCTTTCTTT. V is TRBV19 and J is TRBJ1-1; the D is unclear. This CDR3 contains 13 residues. V was clipped by 6 bases and J by 0 bases, with 8 bases between them. CDR1 is LNHDA and CDR2 is SQIVND in the germline V gene (reference sequence). Full variable domain (remainder filled in from reference TRBV19 and TRBJ1-1): DGGITQSPKYLFRKEGQNVTLSCEQNLNHDAMYWYRQDPGQGLRLIYYSQIVNDFQKGDIAEGYSVSREKKESFPLTVTSAQKNPTAFYLCASSVLLNTEAFFGQGTRLTVV.

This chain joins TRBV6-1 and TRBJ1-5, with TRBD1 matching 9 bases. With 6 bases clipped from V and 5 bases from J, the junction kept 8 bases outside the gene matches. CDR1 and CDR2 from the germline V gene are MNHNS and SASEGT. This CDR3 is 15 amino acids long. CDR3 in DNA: TGTGCCAGCAGATACAGGGGGCCCAACGATCAGCCCCAGCATTTT. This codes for CASRYRGPNDQPQHF.

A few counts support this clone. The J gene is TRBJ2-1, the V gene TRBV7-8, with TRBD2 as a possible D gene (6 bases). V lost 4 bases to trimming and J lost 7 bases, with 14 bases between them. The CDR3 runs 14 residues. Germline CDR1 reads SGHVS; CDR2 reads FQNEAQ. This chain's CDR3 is CASSSGTLLNEQFF. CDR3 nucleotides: TGTGCCAGCAGCTCCGGGACTCTTCTTAATGAGCAGTTCTTC.

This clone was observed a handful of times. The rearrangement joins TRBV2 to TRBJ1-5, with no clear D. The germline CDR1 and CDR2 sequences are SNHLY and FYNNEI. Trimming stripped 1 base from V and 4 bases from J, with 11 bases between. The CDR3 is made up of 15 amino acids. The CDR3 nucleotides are TGTGCCAGCAGTGAAGTCGAGGGTTGGAATCAGCCCCAGCATTTT. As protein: CASSEVEGWNQPQHF.

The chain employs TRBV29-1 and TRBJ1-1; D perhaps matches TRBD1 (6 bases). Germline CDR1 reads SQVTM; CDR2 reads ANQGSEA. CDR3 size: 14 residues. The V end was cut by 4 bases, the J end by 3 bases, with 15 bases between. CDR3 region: CSVGFPQGYTEAFF. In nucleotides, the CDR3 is TGCAGCGTTGGATTCCCACAGGGCTACACTGAAGCTTTCTTT.

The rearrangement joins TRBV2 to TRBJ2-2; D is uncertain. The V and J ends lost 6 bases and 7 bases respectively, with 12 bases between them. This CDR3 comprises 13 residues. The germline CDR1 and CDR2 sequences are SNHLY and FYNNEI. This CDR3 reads CASRAPAIGELFF. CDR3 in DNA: TGTGCCAGCAGGGCCCCAGCGATCGGGGAGCTGTTTTTT.

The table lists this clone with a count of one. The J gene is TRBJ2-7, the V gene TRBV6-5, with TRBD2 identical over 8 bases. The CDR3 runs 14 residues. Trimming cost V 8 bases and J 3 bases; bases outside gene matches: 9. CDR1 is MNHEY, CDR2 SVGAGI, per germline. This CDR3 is CASFDSGGIYEQYF. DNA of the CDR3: TGTGCCAGCTTCGACAGCGGGGGAATCTACGAGCAGTACTTC.

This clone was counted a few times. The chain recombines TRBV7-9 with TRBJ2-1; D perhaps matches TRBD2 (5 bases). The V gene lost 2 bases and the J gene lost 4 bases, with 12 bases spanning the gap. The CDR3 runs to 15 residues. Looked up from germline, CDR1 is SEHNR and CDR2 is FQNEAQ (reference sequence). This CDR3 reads CASSLPGNLYNEQFF. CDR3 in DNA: TGTGCCAGCAGCTTACCCGGGAATCTATACAATGAGCAGTTCTTC.

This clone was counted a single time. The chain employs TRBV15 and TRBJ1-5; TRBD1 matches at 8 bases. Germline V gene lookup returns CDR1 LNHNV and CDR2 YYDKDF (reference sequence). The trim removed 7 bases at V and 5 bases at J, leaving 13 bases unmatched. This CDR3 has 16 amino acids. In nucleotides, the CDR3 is TGTGCCACCACCCCGCGGACAGGGATGTGGCATCAGCCCCAGCATTTT. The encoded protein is CATTPRTGMWHQPQHF.

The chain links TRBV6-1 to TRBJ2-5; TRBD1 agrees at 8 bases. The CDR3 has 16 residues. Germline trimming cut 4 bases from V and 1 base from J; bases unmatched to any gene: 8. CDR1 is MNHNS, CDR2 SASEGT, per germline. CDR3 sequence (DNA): TGTGCCAGCAGTGGACAGGGGCTGGTCGGCCAAGAGACCCAGTACTTC. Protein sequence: CASSGQGLVGQETQYF.

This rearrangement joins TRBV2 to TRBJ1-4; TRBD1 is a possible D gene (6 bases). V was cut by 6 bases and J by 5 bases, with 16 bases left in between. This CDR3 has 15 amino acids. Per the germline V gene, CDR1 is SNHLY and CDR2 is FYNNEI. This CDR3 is CASRGSGDINEKLFF. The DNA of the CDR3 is TGTGCCAGCAGGGGGTCAGGGGATATAAATGAAAAACTGTTTTTT.

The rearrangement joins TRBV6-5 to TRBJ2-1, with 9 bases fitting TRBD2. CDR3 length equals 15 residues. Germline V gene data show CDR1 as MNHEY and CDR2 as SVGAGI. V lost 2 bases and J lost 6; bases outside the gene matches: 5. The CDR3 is CASSYILAGGNEQFF. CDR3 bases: TGTGCCAGCAGTTACATACTAGCGGGCGGCAATGAGCAGTTCTTC.

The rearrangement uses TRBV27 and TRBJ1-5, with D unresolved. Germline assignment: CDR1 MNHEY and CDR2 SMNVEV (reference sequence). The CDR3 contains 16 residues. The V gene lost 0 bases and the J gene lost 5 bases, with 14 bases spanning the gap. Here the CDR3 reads CASSLSAGYGDQPQHF. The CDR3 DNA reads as TGTGCCAGCAGTTTATCTGCCGGGTACGGGGATCAGCCCCAGCATTTT.

The CDR3 DNA sequence: TGTGCCAGCAGTGACTCTAGCGGGAGTACCTATGAGCAGTTCTTC. It yields the protein CASSDSSGSTYEQFF. The chain is built from TRBV6-4 and TRBJ2-1, with TRBD2 identical over 9 bases. The CDR3 sequence is 15 residues long. Germline CDR1 is MRHNA and CDR2 is SNTAGT. With V trimmed by 0 bases and J by 8 bases, 5 bases remained unmatched.